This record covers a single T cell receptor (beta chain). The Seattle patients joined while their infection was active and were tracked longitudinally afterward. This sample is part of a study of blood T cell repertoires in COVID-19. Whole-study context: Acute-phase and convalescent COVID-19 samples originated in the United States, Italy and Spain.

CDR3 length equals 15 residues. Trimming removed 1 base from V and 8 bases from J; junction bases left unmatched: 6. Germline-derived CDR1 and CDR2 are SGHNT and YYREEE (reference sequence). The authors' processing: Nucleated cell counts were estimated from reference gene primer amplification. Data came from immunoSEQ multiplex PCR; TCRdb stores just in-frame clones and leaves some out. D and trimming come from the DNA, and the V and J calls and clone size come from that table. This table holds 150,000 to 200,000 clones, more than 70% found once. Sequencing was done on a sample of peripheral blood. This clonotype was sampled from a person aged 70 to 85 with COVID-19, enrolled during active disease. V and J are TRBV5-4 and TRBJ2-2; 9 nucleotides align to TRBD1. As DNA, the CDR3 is TGTGCCAGCAGCTTGCTACAGGGGGCAATTGGGGAGCTGTTTTTT. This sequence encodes CASSLLQGAIGELFF.